Listed here are 22 T cell receptor beta chains from one sample, sequenced in a study of blood T cell repertoires in COVID-19. Sequenced by immunoSEQ multiplex PCR; TCRdb stores in-frame clones only, minus some. The sample carries about 100,000 clones, around 84% recorded once. Sequenced: peripheral blood. These receptors all stem from an older woman in a cohort sampled during active or convalescent COVID-19.

This sequence joins TRBV19 and TRBJ1-2; TRBD1 matches at 7 bases. V shed 9 bases and J 3 bases; nucleotides not matched to a gene: 10. Germline assignment: CDR1 LNHDA and CDR2 SQIVND (reference sequence). This CDR3 contains 14 residues. CDR3 nucleotides: TGTGCCAGCCGGGACAGCGGTTTGTACTATGGCTACACCTTC. It codes for CASRDSGLYYGYTF.

This chain's CDR3 is CASRPGLAGVGTGELFF. In DNA, the CDR3 is TGTGCCAGCAGGCCGGGACTAGCGGGGGTTGGCACCGGGGAGCTGTTTTTT. The V call is TRBV27, the J call TRBJ2-2; TRBD2 aligns across 14 bases. In germline, CDR1 is MNHEY, CDR2 SMNVEV (reference sequence). The length of the CDR3 is 17 residues. The trim removed 6 bases at V and 4 bases at J, leaving 7 bases unmatched.

The chain carries TRBV7-9 and TRBJ1-1; the D gene is possibly TRBD1 (6 bases). V lost 8 bases to trimming and J lost 4 bases, with 23 bases between them. In germline, CDR1 is SEHNR, CDR2 FQNEAQ (reference sequence). This CDR3 comprises 16 residues. CDR3 loop: CASLPRGGARGTEAFF. The CDR3 DNA is TGTGCCAGCCTCCCGCGAGGGGGGGCGAGGGGCACTGAAGCTTTCTTT. The whole variable domain, filled in from reference TRBV7-9 and TRBJ1-1, reads DTGVSQNPRHKITKRGQNVTFRCDPISEHNRLYWYRQTLGQGPEFLTYFQNEAQLEKSRLLSDRFSAERPKGSFSTLEIQRTEQGDSAMYLCASLPRGGARGTEAFFGQGTRLTVV.

This sequence joins TRBV27 and TRBJ2-7; 10 bases align to TRBD1. The CDR3 has 15 amino acids. Trimming removed 6 bases from V and 2 bases from J; junction bases left unmatched: 7. Looked up from germline, CDR1 is MNHEY and CDR2 is SMNVEV (reference sequence). In nucleotides, the CDR3 is TGTGCCAGCAGGCAAGGGACAGGGGACACCTACGAGCAGTACTTC. Its translation: CASRQGTGDTYEQYF.

This sequence joins TRBV11-3 and TRBJ2-2, with D uncertain. The V end was cut by 4 bases, the J end by 5 bases, with 5 bases between. This CDR3 spans 12 amino acids. Germline V CDR1 and CDR2: SGHNT, YENEEA. CDR3 in DNA: TGTGCCAGCAGCTCCCAAACCGGGGAGCTGTTTTTT. This codes for CASSSQTGELFF. The variable domain in full, completed from reference TRBV11-3 and TRBJ2-2, reads EAGVVQSPRYKIIEKKQPVAFWCNPISGHNTLYWYLQNLGQGPELLIRYENEEAVDDSQLPKDRFSAERLKGVDSTLKIQPAELGDSAVYLCASSSQTGELFFGEGSRLTVL.

The V and J genes are TRBV28 and TRBJ2-1, with 14 bases aligning to TRBD2. Germline CDR1 is MDHEN and CDR2 is SYDVKM. Trimming cost V 6 bases and J 1 base; bases outside gene matches: 5. The CDR3 contains 17 residues. CDR3 sequence reads: CASRGTSGRLSYNEQFF. DNA of the CDR3: TGTGCCAGCAGAGGGACTAGCGGGAGATTGTCCTACAATGAGCAGTTCTTC. Full variable domain (remainder filled in from reference TRBV28 and TRBJ2-1): DVKVTQSSRYLVKRTGEKVFLECVQDMDHENMFWYRQDPGLGLRLIYFSYDVKMKEKGDIPEGYSVSREKKERFSLILESASTNQTSMYLCASRGTSGRLSYNEQFFGPGTRLTVL.

The rearrangement joins TRBV2 to TRBJ1-1; D uncertain. Trimming took off 3 bases at V and 1 base at J, with 12 bases between the two ends. This CDR3 spans 15 amino acids. Germline lookup yields CDR1 SNHLY and CDR2 FYNNEI. CDR3 residues: CASSDDLGGNTEAFF. The CDR3 nucleotides read TGTGCCAGCAGTGATGATCTGGGAGGGAACACTGAAGCTTTCTTT.

The chain links TRBV18 to TRBJ2-7; perhaps TRBD2 as D (6 bases). Trimming left V 5 bases short and J 4 bases short, with 12 bases between. The CDR3 sequence is 13 residues long. The germline V gene encodes CDR1 KGHSH and CDR2 LQKENI. CDR3: CASSSQGTYEQYF. In DNA, the CDR3 is TGTGCCAGCTCATCCCAAGGGACTTACGAGCAGTACTTC. Full variable domain (remainder filled in from reference TRBV18 and TRBJ2-7): NAGVMQNPRHLVRRRGQEARLRCSPMKGHSHVYWYRQLPEEGLKFMVYLQKENIIDESGMPKERFSAEFPKEGPSILRIQQVVRGDSAAYFCASSSQGTYEQYFGPGTRLTVT.

The chain uses TRBV7-9 and TRBJ2-5; possible D gene TRBD2, 5 bases. CDR1 is SEHNR, CDR2 FQNEAQ, per germline (reference sequence). Trimming took 1 base from V and 2 from J, leaving 11 bases between them. The CDR3 sequence is 15 residues long. CDR3 nucleotides: TGTGCCAGCAGCTTAGGGTTGGGGAGACAAGAGACCCAGTACTTC. This codes for CASSLGLGRQETQYF.

This clone was observed once. V and J are TRBV6-5 and TRBJ1-2, with a weak D call TRBD1 (5 bases). The CDR3 contains 13 residues. V shed 10 bases and J shed 0 bases, with 12 bases lying between them. Germline-derived CDR1 and CDR2 are MNHEY and SVGAGI. CDR3 bases: TGTGCCACCGGACGACAGTCTAACTATGGCTACACCTTC. This codes for CATGRQSNYGYTF.

This clone came up once. This chain connects TRBV2 to TRBJ1-4; TRBD1 matches 8 bases. CDR3 length: 14 residues. Germline assignment: CDR1 SNHLY and CDR2 FYNNEI. V shed 6 bases and J 8 bases; nucleotides not matched to a gene: 8. The CDR3 spells CASRLGQVGEKLFF. CDR3 coding DNA: TGTGCCAGCAGGCTGGGACAGGTGGGGGAAAAACTGTTTTTT.

This chain links TRBV28 with TRBJ1-4, with D perhaps matching TRBD1 (5 bases). The CDR3 is 15 amino acids. Looked up from germline, CDR1 is MDHEN and CDR2 is SYDVKM. V was pared by 3 bases and J by 0 bases, with 8 bases between. The CDR3 region is CASSFIGATNEKLFF. The DNA for the CDR3 is TGTGCCAGCAGTTTTATAGGGGCAACTAATGAAAAACTGTTTTTT.

This chain links TRBV21-1 with TRBJ1-5; the DNA was not compared with TRBD1, the D call given in the table. TRBV21-1 is shown as a pseudogene. The CDR3 extends over 16 amino acids. CDR3 coding DNA: TGTGCCAGCATGATCCACAGGGATAGTGGCAATCAGCCCCAGCATTTT. Amino acids: CASMIHRDSGNQPQHF.

The J gene is TRBJ2-3, the V gene TRBV5-1, with no clear D. The germline V gene has CDR1 SGHRS and CDR2 YFSETQ. V dropped 3 bases and J dropped 0 bases, with 14 bases sitting between them. The CDR3 loop spans 16 amino acids. CDR3 protein: CASSSLPQSSTDTQYF. DNA for the CDR3: TGCGCCAGCAGCTCATTGCCACAGAGTAGCACAGATACGCAGTATTTT.

V and J are TRBV5-8 and TRBJ1-2; 8 positions match TRBD1. Germline-derived CDR1 and CDR2 are SGHTS and YDEGEE. The trim removed 0 bases at V and 3 bases at J, leaving 10 bases unmatched. This CDR3 region has 17 residues. This chain's CDR3 is CASSLDAGGALDYGYTF. CDR3 DNA sequence: TGTGCCAGCAGCTTGGACGCAGGGGGCGCATTAGACTATGGCTACACCTTC.

As to this clone: Other DNA sequences from this sample encode an identical CDR3 as well. This rearrangement joins TRBV3-1 (or the pseudogene TRBV3-2) to TRBJ2-1, with TRBD2 matching over 10 bases. Losses at the gene ends were 0 bases for V and 4 bases for J; bases not matched to a gene: 0. CDR1 and CDR2 from the germline V gene are LGHDT and YNNKEL (reference sequence). This CDR3 contains 15 residues. The CDR3 region is CASSQEAGGYNEQFF. CDR3 coding DNA: TGTGCCAGCAGCCAAGAAGCGGGAGGGTACAATGAGCAGTTCTTC.

The chain has TRBV27 and TRBJ2-5; TRBD1 matches 7 bases. Germline trimming cut 7 bases from V and 4 bases from J; bases unmatched to any gene: 3. The CDR3 runs 12 residues. Germline CDR1 reads MNHEY; CDR2 reads SMNVEV (reference sequence). The CDR3 reads CASMGQRETQYF. The CDR3 nucleotides read TGTGCCAGCATGGGACAGAGAGAGACCCAGTACTTC.

The chain employs TRBV4-2 and TRBJ1-6, with unresolved D. The V gene lost 0 bases and the J gene lost 4 bases, with 13 bases spanning the gap. There are 17 residues in the CDR3. Germline V gene lookup returns CDR1 LGHNA and CDR2 YNFKEQ. CDR3 amino acids: CASSQDQNPHYNSPLHF. CDR3 nucleotides: TGTGCCAGCAGCCAAGATCAGAATCCTCATTATAATTCACCCCTCCACTTT.

This chain links TRBV7-8 with TRBJ2-7; D may be TRBD1 (6 bases). This CDR3 contains 14 residues. Germline CDR1 is SGHVS and CDR2 is FQNEAQ. V was shortened by 2 bases and J by 0 bases, with 8 bases between the two germline ends. CDR3 in DNA: TGTGCCAGCAGCTTAATGGACAGCTCCTACGAGCAGTACTTC. Its protein is CASSLMDSSYEQYF.

This clone showed up just once. V gene TRBV9 combines with J gene TRBJ1-2; a possible D gene is TRBD1 (5 bases). CDR3 length: 14 residues. Germline values: CDR1 SGDLS, CDR2 YYNGEE. V was shortened by 3 bases and J by 8 bases, with 17 bases between the two germline ends. The CDR3: CASSAPWGEKGYTF. In DNA form, the CDR3 reads TGTGCCAGCAGCGCACCTTGGGGGGAAAAAGGCTACACCTTC.

The J gene is TRBJ2-7, the V gene TRBV12-3 or TRBV12-4; weak D call: TRBD1 (5 bases). The CDR3 is 12 residues long. V shed 4 bases and J shed 4 bases, with 8 bases lying between them. Here the CDR3 DNA reads TGTGCCAGCAGTTACGACAGTTACGAGCAGTACTTC. Its translation: CASSYDSYEQYF.

The chain carries TRBV6-5 and TRBJ1-3; tentatively, D is TRBD1 (6 bases). With 6 bases removed from V and 2 bases from J, the gap between germline ends came to 14 bases. The CDR3 extends over 15 amino acids. CDR1 and CDR2 from the germline V gene are MNHEY and SVGAGI. Written as DNA, the CDR3 is TGTGCCAGCAGCTACCAGACAGGTCCTGGAAACACCATATATTTT. It encodes CASSYQTGPGNTIYF.